The present T cell receptor beta chain was sequenced within a study of cytomegalovirus exposure and HLA in healthy donors. Study summary: The approximately 120 validation repertoires and the roughly 670 first-cohort repertoires shared a platform, a later analysis reported.

Data came from immunoSEQ multiplex PCR; TCRdb stores just in-frame clones and leaves some out. The table records some 140,000 clones, about 86% of them present only once. The germline CDR1 and CDR2 sequences are MDHEN and SYDVKM. V trimming: 3 bases; J trimming: 3 bases; junction bases outside the gene matches: 6. This CDR3 is 15 amino acids long. Study-level results: The CMV antigen specificity of a few CMV-associated chains was confirmed through in vitro analysis.

About this clone itself: Its antigen remains unidentified.

This chain connects TRBV28 to TRBJ1-2; the match to TRBD1 covers 8 bases. Sequencing input: PBMCs. The receptor was isolated from a man aged 18 to 29 in good health and CMV-seronegative. The CDR3 DNA reads as TGTGCCAGCAGTTTGGTGGACAGGGCGGACTATGGCTACACCTTC. Its protein is CASSLVDRADYGYTF.